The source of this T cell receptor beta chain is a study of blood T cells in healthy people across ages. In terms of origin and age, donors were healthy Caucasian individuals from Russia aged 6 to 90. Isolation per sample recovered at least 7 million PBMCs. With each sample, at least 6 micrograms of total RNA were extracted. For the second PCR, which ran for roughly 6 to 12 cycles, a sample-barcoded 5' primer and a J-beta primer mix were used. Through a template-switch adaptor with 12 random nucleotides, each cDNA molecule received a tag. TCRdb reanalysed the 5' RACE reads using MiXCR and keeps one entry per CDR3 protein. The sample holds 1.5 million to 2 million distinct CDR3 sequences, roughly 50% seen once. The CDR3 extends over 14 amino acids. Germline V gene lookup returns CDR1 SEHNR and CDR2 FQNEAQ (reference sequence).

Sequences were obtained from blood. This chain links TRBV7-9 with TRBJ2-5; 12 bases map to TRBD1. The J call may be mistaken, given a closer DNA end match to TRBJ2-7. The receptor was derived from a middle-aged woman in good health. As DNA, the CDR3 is TGTGCCAGCAGCGGGGACAGGGGGCTTAGCGAGCAGTACTTC. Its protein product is CASSGDRGLSEQYF.